The sequence of this T cell receptor beta chain was determined in a study of T cells in Graves' hyperthyroidism and ophthalmopathy. Turning to the study itself: Blood from the periphery was taken at initial diagnosis, before any treatment.

RNA transcripts were the template for amplifying TCR beta CDR3 regions. With the HTBI primer set, the TCR CDR3 went through a first round of RT-PCR. MiXCR, run by TCRdb on the multiplex PCR reads, gives a single entry per CDR3 protein. The sample includes about 560,000 distinct CDR3 sequences, over 15% of them seen just once. About this clonotype itself: Its antigen is currently unknown.

Study conclusions and caveats: In simple terms, a model built on 13 V-J features told ophthalmopathy apart from stable hyperthyroidism.

Patients were excluded for uncontrolled infection, other autoimmune disease, pregnancy or lactation. Trimming left V 2 bases short and J 6 bases short, with 17 bases between. This CDR3 is 15 amino acids long. Per the germline V gene, CDR1 is MNHEY and CDR2 is SVGEGT. The TCR was taken from a woman aged 18-29 years with Graves' hyperthyroidism. The chain combines TRBV6-2 or TRBV6-3 with TRBJ2-7; D gene ambiguous. The material sequenced was blood. The CDR3 spells CASSYRSVHAGEQYF. The CDR3, as DNA: TGTGCCAGCAGTTACCGCTCCGTCCATGCTGGCGAGCAGTACTTC.